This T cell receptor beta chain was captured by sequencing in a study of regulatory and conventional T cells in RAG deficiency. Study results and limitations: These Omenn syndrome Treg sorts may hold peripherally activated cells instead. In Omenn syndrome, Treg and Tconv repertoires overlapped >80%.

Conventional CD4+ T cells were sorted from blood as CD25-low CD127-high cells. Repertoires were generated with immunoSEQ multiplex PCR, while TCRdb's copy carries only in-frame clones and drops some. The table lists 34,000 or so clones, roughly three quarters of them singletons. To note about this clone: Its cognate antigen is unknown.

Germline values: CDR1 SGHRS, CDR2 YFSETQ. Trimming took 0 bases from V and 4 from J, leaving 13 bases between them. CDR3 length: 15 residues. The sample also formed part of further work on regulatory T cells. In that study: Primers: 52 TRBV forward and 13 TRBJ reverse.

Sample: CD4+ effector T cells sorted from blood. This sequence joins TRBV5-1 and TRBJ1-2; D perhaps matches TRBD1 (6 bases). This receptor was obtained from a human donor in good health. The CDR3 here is CASSLDNVGGYGYTF. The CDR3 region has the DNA TGCGCCAGCAGCTTGGATAACGTAGGGGGCTATGGCTACACCTTC.